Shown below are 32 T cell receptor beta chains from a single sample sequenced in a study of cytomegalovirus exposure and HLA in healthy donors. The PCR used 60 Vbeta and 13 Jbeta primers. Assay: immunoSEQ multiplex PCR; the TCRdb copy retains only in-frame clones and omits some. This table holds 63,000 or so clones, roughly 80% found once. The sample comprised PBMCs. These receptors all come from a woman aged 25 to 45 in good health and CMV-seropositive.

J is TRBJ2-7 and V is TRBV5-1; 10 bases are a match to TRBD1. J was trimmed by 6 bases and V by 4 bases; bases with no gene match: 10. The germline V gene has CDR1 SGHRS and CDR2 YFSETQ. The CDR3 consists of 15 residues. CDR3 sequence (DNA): TGCGCCAGCAGCCCCTGGGTAGACAGGGGGCTCGAGCAGTACTTC. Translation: CASSPWVDRGLEQYF.

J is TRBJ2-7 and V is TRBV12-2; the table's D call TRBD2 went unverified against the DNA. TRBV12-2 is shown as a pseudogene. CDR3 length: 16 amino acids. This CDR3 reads CASRPTRDLTSGRTLF. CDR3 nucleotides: TGTGCAAGTCGCCCCACTAGGGACTTGACTAGCGGGAGGACCCTCTTC.

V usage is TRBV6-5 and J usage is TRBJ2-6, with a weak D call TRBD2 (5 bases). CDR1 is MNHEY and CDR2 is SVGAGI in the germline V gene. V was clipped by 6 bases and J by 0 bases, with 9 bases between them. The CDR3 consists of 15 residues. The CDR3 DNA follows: TGTGCCAGCAGCTCGGGGTTCTCTGGGGCCAACGTCCTGACTTTC. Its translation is CASSSGFSGANVLTF.

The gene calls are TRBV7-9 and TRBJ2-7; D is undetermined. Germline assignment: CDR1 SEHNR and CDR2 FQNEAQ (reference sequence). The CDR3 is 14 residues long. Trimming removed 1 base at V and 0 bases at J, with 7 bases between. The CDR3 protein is CASSLESLSYEQYF. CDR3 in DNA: TGTGCCAGCAGCTTAGAGAGTCTCTCCTACGAGCAGTACTTC.

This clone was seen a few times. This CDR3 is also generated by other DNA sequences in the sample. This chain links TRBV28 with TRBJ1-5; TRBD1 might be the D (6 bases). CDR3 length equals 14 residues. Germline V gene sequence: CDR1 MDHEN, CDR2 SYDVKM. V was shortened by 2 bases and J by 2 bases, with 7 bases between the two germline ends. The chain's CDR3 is CASSLAGGNQPQHF. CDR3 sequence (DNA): TGTGCCAGCAGTTTAGCAGGGGGCAATCAGCCCCAGCATTTT.

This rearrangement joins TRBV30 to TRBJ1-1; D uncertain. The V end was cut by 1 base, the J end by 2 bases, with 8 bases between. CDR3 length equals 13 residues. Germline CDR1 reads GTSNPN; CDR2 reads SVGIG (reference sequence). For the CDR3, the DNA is TGTGCCTGGAGTGGGTCAGGCAACACTGAAGCTTTCTTT. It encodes CAWSGSGNTEAFF.

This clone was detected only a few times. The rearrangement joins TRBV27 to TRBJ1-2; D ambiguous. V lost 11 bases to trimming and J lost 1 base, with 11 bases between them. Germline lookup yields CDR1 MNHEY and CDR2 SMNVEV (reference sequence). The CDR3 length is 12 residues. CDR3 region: CASWRGNYGYTF. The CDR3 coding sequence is TGTGCCTCCTGGCGGGGTAACTATGGCTACACCTTC.

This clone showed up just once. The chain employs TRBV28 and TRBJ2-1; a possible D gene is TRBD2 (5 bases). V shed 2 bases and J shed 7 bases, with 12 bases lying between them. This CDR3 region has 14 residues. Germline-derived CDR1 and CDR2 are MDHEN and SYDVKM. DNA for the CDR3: TGTGCCAGCAGTTTAAGAGGGAAGCGTAATGAGCAGTTCTTC. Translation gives CASSLRGKRNEQFF.

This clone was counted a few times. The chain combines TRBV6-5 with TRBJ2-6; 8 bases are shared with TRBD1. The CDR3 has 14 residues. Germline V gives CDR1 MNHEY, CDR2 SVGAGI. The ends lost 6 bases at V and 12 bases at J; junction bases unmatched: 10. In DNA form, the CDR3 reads TGTGCCAGCAGCCGGGACAGGTCCTGGATCGTCCTGACTTTC. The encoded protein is CASSRDRSWIVLTF.

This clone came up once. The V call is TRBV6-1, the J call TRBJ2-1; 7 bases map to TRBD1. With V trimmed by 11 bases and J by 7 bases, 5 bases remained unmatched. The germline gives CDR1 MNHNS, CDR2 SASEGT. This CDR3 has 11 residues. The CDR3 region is CAGGQMNEQFF. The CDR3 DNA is TGTGCCGGGGGACAGATGAATGAGCAGTTCTTC.

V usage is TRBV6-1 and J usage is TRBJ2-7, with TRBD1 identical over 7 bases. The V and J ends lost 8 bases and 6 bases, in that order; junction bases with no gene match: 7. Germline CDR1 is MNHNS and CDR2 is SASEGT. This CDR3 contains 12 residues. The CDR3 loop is CASHATGREQYF. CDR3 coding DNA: TGTGCCAGCCACGCGACAGGGCGCGAGCAGTACTTC.

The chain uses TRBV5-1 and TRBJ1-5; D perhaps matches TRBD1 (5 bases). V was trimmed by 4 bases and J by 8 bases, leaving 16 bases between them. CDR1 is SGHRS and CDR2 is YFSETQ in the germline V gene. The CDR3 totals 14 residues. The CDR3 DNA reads TGCGCCAGCAGCCCGGAGGGACGGAGAGAGCCCCAGCATTTT. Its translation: CASSPEGRREPQHF.

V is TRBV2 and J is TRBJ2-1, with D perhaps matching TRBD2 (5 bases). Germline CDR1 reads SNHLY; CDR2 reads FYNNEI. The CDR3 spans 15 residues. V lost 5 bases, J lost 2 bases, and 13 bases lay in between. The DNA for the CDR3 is TGTGCCAGCAGTCCATTGAGGGTTACCTACAATGAGCAGTTCTTC. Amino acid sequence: CASSPLRVTYNEQFF.

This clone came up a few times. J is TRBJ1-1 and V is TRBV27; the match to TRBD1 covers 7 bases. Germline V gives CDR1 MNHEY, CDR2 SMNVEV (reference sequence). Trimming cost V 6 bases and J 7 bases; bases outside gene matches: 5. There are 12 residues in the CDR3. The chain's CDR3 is CASSPRTGEAFF. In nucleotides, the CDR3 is TGTGCCAGCAGCCCCCGGACAGGTGAAGCTTTCTTT.

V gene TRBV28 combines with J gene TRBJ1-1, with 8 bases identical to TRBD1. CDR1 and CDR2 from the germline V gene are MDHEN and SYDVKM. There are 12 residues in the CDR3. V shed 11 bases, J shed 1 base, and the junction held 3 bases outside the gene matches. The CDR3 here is CAGTGPNTEAFF. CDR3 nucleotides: TGTGCCGGGACAGGTCCGAACACTGAAGCTTTCTTT. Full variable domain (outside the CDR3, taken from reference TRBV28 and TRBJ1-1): DVKVTQSSRYLVKRTGEKVFLECVQDMDHENMFWYRQDPGLGLRLIYFSYDVKMKEKGDIPEGYSVSREKKERFSLILESASTNQTSMYLCAGTGPNTEAFFGQGTRLTVV.

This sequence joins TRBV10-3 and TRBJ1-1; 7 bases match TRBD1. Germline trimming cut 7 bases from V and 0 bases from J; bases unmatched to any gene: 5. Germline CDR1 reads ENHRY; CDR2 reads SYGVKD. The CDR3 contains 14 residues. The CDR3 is CAITETGMNTEAFF. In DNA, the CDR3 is TGTGCCATCACCGAGACAGGGATGAACACTGAAGCTTTCTTT.

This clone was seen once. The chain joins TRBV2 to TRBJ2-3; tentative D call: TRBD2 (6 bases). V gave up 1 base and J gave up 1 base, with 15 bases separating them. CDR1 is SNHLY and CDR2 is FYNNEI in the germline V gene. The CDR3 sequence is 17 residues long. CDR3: CASSEVGLWAGTDTQYF. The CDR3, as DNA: TGTGCCAGCAGTGAAGTGGGACTGTGGGCGGGCACAGATACGCAGTATTTT.

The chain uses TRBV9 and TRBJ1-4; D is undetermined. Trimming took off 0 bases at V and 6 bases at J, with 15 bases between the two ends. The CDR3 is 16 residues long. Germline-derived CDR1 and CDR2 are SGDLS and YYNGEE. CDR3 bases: TGTGCCAGCAGCGTAGGCCCCAGAGGGCGGGATGAAAAACTGTTTTTT. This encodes CASSVGPRGRDEKLFF.

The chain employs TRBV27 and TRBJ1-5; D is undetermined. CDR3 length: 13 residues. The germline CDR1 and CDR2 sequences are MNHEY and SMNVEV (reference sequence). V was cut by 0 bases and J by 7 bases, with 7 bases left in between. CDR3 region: CASSLSWPQPQHF. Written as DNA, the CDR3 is TGTGCCAGCAGTTTATCATGGCCCCAGCCCCAGCATTTT.

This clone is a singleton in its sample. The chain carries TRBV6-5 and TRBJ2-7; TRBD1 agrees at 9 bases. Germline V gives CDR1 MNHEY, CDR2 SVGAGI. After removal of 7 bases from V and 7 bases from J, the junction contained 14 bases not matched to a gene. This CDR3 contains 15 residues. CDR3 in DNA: TGTGCCAGCATGGGACCGGGACAGGGCCACAAGGAGCAGTACTTC. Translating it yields CASMGPGQGHKEQYF.

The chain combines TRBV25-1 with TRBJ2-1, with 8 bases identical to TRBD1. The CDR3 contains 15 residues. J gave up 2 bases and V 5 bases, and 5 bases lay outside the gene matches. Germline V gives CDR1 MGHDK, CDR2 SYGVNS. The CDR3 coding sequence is TGTGCCAGCAGTAAAACAGGGGGGCCCTACAATGAGCAGTTCTTC. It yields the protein CASSKTGGPYNEQFF.

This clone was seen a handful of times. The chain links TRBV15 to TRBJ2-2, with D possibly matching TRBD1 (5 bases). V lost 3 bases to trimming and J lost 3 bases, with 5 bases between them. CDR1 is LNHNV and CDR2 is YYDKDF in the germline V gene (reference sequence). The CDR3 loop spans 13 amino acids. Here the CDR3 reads CATSSRDTGELFF. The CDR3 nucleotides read TGTGCCACCAGCAGCAGGGACACCGGGGAGCTGTTTTTT.

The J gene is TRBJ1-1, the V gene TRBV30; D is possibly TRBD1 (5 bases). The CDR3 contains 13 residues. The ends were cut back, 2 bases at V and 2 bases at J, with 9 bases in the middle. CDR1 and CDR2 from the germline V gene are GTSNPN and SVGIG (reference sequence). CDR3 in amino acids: CAWSPQGNTEAFF. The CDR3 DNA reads TGTGCCTGGAGTCCCCAGGGAAACACTGAAGCTTTCTTT.

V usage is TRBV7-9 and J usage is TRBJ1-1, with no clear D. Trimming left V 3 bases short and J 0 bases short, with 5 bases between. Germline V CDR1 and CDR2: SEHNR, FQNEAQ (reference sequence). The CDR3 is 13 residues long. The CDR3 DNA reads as TGTGCCAGCAGCTTGCAGATGAACACTGAAGCTTTCTTT. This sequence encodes CASSLQMNTEAFF.

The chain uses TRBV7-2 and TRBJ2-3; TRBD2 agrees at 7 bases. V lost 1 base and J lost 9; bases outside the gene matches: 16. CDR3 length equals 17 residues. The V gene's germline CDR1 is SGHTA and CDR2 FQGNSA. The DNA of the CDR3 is TGTGCCAGCAGCTTAGGCGTTGGGCGGGAGAAGGTGGCAACGCAGTATTTT. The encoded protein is CASSLGVGREKVATQYF.

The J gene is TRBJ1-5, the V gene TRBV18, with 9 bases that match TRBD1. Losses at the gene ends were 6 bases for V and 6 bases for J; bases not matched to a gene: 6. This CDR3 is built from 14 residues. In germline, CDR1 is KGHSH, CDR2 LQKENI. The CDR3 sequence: CASSEGTGSQPQHF. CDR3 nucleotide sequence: TGTGCCAGCTCGGAAGGGACAGGGTCTCAGCCCCAGCATTTT.

The CDR3 DNA reads as TGTGCCAGCAGCTTAGGGGAAGGGGGGGCGATTACTGAAGCTTTCTTT. Translated: CASSLGEGGAITEAFF. This chain connects TRBV7-9 to TRBJ1-1; possibly TRBD1 for D (6 bases). CDR3 length: 16 residues. Germline CDR1 reads SEHNR; CDR2 reads FQNEAQ (reference sequence). Trimming cost V 1 base and J 5 bases, with 17 bases left between them.

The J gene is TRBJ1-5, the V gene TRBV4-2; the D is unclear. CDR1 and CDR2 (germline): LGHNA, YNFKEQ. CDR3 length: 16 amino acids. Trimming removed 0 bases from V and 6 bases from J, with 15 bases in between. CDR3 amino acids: CASSQEKIILGQPQHF. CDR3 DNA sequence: TGTGCCAGCAGCCAAGAAAAGATTATCCTAGGTCAGCCCCAGCATTTT.

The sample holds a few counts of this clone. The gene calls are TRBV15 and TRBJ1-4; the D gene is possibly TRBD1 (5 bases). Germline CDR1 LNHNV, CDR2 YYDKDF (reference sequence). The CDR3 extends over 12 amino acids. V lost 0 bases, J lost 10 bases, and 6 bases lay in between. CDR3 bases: TGTGCCACCAGCAGAGACACAGGAAAACTGTTTTTT. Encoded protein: CATSRDTGKLFF.

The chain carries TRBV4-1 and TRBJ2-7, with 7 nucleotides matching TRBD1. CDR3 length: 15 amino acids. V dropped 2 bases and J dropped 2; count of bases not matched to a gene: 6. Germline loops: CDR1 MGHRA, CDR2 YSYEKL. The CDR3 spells CASSQRTGAPYEQYF. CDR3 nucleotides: TGCGCCAGCAGCCAAAGGACAGGAGCTCCCTACGAGCAGTACTTC.

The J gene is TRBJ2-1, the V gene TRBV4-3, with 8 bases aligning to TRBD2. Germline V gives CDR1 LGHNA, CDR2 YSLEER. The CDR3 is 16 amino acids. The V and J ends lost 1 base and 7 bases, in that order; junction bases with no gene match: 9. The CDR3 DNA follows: TGCGCCAGCAGCCAAGCTTTCCGGGAGGGCCGTAATGAGCAGTTCTTC. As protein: CASSQAFREGRNEQFF.

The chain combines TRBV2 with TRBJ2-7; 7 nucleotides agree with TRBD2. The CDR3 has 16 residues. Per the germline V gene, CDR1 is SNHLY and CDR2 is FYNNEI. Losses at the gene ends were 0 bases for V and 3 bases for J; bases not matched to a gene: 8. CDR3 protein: CASSEAGLAVFYEQYF. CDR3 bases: TGTGCCAGCAGTGAAGCTGGGCTAGCGGTGTTCTACGAGCAGTACTTC.